The 24 T cell receptor beta chains below come from one sample, sequenced in a study of cytomegalovirus exposure and HLA in healthy donors. Primers included in the PCR were 60 Vbeta and 13 Jbeta primers. Produced via immunoSEQ multiplex PCR; TCRdb's table is partial and in-frame only. This sample has about 190,000 clones, with 60% to 80% found just once. The material sequenced was PBMCs. These receptors came from a woman in her twenties or thirties in good health and CMV-seropositive.

This clone appeared once. The CDR3 coding sequence is TGCGCCAGCAGCTTACGGGAAAGAACCGACGAGCAGTACTTC. Translation: CASSLRERTDEQYF. The chain uses TRBV5-1 and TRBJ2-7; tentative D call: TRBD2 (5 bases). Germline V gene data show CDR1 as SGHRS and CDR2 as YFSETQ. There are 14 residues in the CDR3. The V end lost 2 bases, the J end lost 5 bases, and 14 bases lay between the germline ends.

The chain is built from TRBV7-9 and TRBJ2-1; maybe TRBD2 (6 bases). The ends were cut back, 4 bases at V and 2 bases at J, with 15 bases in the middle. Germline-derived CDR1 and CDR2 are SEHNR and FQNEAQ (reference sequence). This CDR3 has 16 residues. In DNA form, the CDR3 reads TGTGCCAGCAGCTCGCAGACTAGACATCCCTACAATGAGCAGTTCTTC. Residues: CASSSQTRHPYNEQFF. Combining the CDR3 with reference TRBV7-9 and TRBJ2-1 gives the whole variable domain DTGVSQNPRHKITKRGQNVTFRCDPISEHNRLYWYRQTLGQGPEFLTYFQNEAQLEKSRLLSDRFSAERPKGSFSTLEIQRTEQGDSAMYLCASSSQTRHPYNEQFFGPGTRLTVL.

CDR3 bases: TGTGCCAGCAGCGCCGGTAGAACCCGGGAAGCTGGGGCCAACGTCCTGACTTTC. This codes for CASSAGRTREAGANVLTF. The V call is TRBV11-2, the J call TRBJ2-6; D possibly corresponds to TRBD2 (5 bases). The V gene lost 5 bases and the J gene lost 2 bases, with 19 bases spanning the gap. CDR1 SGHAT and CDR2 FQNNGV come from the germline V gene. The CDR3 consists of 18 residues. Full variable domain (rest looked up from reference TRBV11-2 and TRBJ2-6): EAGVAQSPRYKIIEKRQSVAFWCNPISGHATLYWYQQILGQGPKLLIQFQNNGVVDDSQLPKDRFSAERLKGVDSTLKIQPAKLEDSAVYLCASSAGRTREAGANVLTFGAGSRLTVL.

The chain recombines TRBV19 with TRBJ1-5, with TRBD1 matching 7 bases. The CDR3 contains 13 residues. Germline values: CDR1 LNHDA, CDR2 SQIVND (reference sequence). J lost 5 bases, V lost 5 bases, and 3 bases had no gene match. CDR3 in amino acids: CASSGQADQPQHF. For the CDR3, the DNA is TGTGCCAGTAGTGGACAGGCGGATCAGCCCCAGCATTTT. The full variable domain, in which reference TRBV19 and TRBJ1-5 provide the parts outside the CDR3, is DGGITQSPKYLFRKEGQNVTLSCEQNLNHDAMYWYRQDPGQGLRLIYYSQIVNDFQKGDIAEGYSVSREKKESFPLTVTSAQKNPTAFYLCASSGQADQPQHFGDGTRLSIL.

A word on this clone: A junction end diverges from the germline sequence, so it may reflect a read error. The chain combines TRBV5-1 with TRBJ1-2, with 10 nucleotides matching TRBD1. This CDR3 has 16 residues. Germline V CDR1 and CDR2: SGHRS, YFSETQ. The CDR3 sequence is CASGLAGTGANYGYTF. The CDR3 DNA follows: TGCGCCAGCGGCTTGGCCGGGACAGGGGCGAACTATGGCTACACCTTC.

The chain joins TRBV28 to TRBJ2-4; 13 bases match TRBD2. CDR1 is MDHEN, CDR2 SYDVKM, per germline. The CDR3 extends over 14 amino acids. The V gene end was trimmed by 6 bases and the J gene end by 8 bases; junction bases not matched to a gene: 4. The CDR3 here is CASSWTSGSDIQYF. As DNA, the CDR3 is TGTGCCAGCAGCTGGACTAGCGGGAGTGACATTCAGTACTTC.

V gene TRBV5-1 combines with J gene TRBJ1-3; possibly TRBD1 for D (5 bases). This CDR3 is built from 14 residues. Between the trimmed V and J ends, which lost 7 bases and 0 bases, there was a span of 11 bases. Germline assignment: CDR1 SGHRS and CDR2 YFSETQ. CDR3 coding DNA: TGCGCCAGCGGGGACGGGGGCTCTGGAAACACCATATATTTT. This codes for CASGDGGSGNTIYF.

This clone was seen only once. The CDR3 nucleotides are TGTGCCAGCAGTTACCCCCTATCAGACGGGGAGACCCAGTACTTC. Translation gives CASSYPLSDGETQYF. The chain is built from TRBV6-6 and TRBJ2-5; D not certain. The ends were cut back, 2 bases at V and 5 bases at J, with 15 bases in the middle. Germline-derived CDR1 and CDR2 are MNHNY and SVGAGI (reference sequence). The CDR3 contains 15 residues.

The chain couples TRBV6-1 to TRBJ2-7; possible D gene TRBD1, 5 bases. Germline assignment: CDR1 MNHNS and CDR2 SASEGT. V lost 3 bases, J lost 4 bases, and 10 bases lay in between. The CDR3 sequence is 13 residues long. The CDR3 loop reads CASSDFDSYEQYF. CDR3 DNA sequence: TGTGCCAGCAGTGATTTCGACAGTTACGAGCAGTACTTC.

The V call is TRBV18, the J call TRBJ2-3; TRBD2 matches at 8 bases. J gave up 7 bases and V 0 bases, and 6 bases lay outside the gene matches. CDR3 length: 15 residues. Germline V CDR1 and CDR2: KGHSH, LQKENI. The CDR3, as DNA: TGTGCCAGCTCACCACCTTCTAGCGGGTCCAATACGCAGTATTTT. It translates to CASSPPSSGSNTQYF.

The rearrangement joins TRBV6-5 to TRBJ2-7, with TRBD1 matching over 11 bases. There are 14 residues in the CDR3. The V gene's germline CDR1 is MNHEY and CDR2 SVGAGI. The junction had 5 bases not matched to a gene; V was cut back by 4 bases and J by 6 bases. The CDR3 bases are TGTGCCAGCAGTTTACCGGGACAGGGGGGCGAGCAGTACTTC. As protein: CASSLPGQGGEQYF.

A few counts support this clone. The V and J genes are TRBV28 and TRBJ2-7, with D maybe TRBD1 (6 bases). Trimming left V 2 bases short and J 0 bases short, with 11 bases between. The CDR3 has 15 amino acids. Germline V gene data show CDR1 as MDHEN and CDR2 as SYDVKM. CDR3 in DNA: TGTGCCAGCAGTTTAGGGGACACCTACTCCTACGAGCAGTACTTC. As protein: CASSLGDTYSYEQYF.

This clone was counted a single time. The chain uses TRBV11-2 and TRBJ2-7; weak D call: TRBD1 (6 bases). Looked up from germline, CDR1 is SGHAT and CDR2 is FQNNGV. There are 15 residues in the CDR3. V lost 3 bases to trimming and J lost 4 bases, with 16 bases between them. The DNA for the CDR3 is TGTGCCAGCAGCTTCATACAGGGAGCTGGGTACGAGCAGTACTTC. It translates to CASSFIQGAGYEQYF. The variable domain in full, with the rest retrieved from reference TRBV11-2 and TRBJ2-7, is EAGVAQSPRYKIIEKRQSVAFWCNPISGHATLYWYQQILGQGPKLLIQFQNNGVVDDSQLPKDRFSAERLKGVDSTLKIQPAKLEDSAVYLCASSFIQGAGYEQYFGPGTRLTVT.

As DNA, the CDR3 is TGTGCCAGCAGCTCCGCCGGGACTAGCTACGAGCAGTACTTC. This codes for CASSSAGTSYEQYF. The rearrangement joins TRBV7-2 to TRBJ2-7; 8 nucleotides match TRBD2. The CDR3 loop spans 14 amino acids. V lost 4 bases to trimming and J lost 3 bases; unmatched junction nucleotides: 5. Germline-derived CDR1 and CDR2 are SGHTA and FQGNSA.

The chain joins TRBV7-9 to TRBJ2-2; D possibly corresponds to TRBD2 (5 bases). From germline, CDR1 is SEHNR and CDR2 FQNEAQ (reference sequence). The CDR3 is made up of 16 amino acids. V shed 5 bases and J shed 1 base, with 14 bases lying between them. CDR3: CASSRSPGMNTGELFF. The DNA for the CDR3 is TGTGCCAGCAGCCGATCCCCCGGGATGAACACCGGGGAGCTGTTTTTT.

This sequence joins TRBV18 and TRBJ1-2, with 7 nucleotides matching TRBD1. The length of the CDR3 is 16 residues. Germline V CDR1 and CDR2: KGHSH, LQKENI. V shed 3 bases and J 4 bases; nucleotides not matched to a gene: 11. The CDR3 sequence is CASSPLDRAVSYGYTF. CDR3 coding DNA: TGTGCCAGCTCACCCTTAGACAGGGCCGTTAGCTATGGCTACACCTTC. The full variable domain, rest sourced from reference TRBV18 and TRBJ1-2, is NAGVMQNPRHLVRRRGQEARLRCSPMKGHSHVYWYRQLPEEGLKFMVYLQKENIIDESGMPKERFSAEFPKEGPSILRIQQVVRGDSAAYFCASSPLDRAVSYGYTFGSGTRLTVV.

CDR3 amino acids: CASSEARMRASYEQYF. DNA for the CDR3: TGTGCCAGCAGTGAAGCGCGGATGCGGGCCTCCTACGAGCAGTACTTC. The rearrangement uses TRBV6-1 and TRBJ2-7; D is possibly TRBD2 (5 bases). The CDR3 runs 16 residues. CDR1 is MNHNS, CDR2 SASEGT, per germline. The V and J ends lost 0 bases and 0 bases respectively, with 12 bases between them.

The chain recombines TRBV18 with TRBJ2-7, with a tentative D call TRBD2 (6 bases). V lost 1 base and J 6 bases, leaving 13 bases between the germline ends. The CDR3 is 14 amino acids. CDR1 is KGHSH, CDR2 LQKENI, per germline. CDR3 coding DNA: TGTGCCAGCTCACCACAGGCCGGGAGCAGCGAGCAGTACTTC. Protein: CASSPQAGSSEQYF.

J is TRBJ2-2 and V is TRBV5-1; 16 bases are a match to TRBD2. Per the germline V gene, CDR1 is SGHRS and CDR2 is YFSETQ. Trimming removed 6 bases from V and 6 bases from J; junction bases left unmatched: 14. The CDR3 consists of 19 residues. The CDR3: CASTGLAGGPGGPSGELFF. The CDR3, as DNA: TGCGCCAGCACGGGACTAGCGGGAGGGCCAGGGGGGCCCTCCGGGGAGCTGTTTTTT.

This clone was seen once. The chain employs TRBV7-9 and TRBJ1-2; no reliable D call. There are 11 residues in the CDR3. Trimming shortened V by 2 bases and J by 6 bases, and 4 bases separated the two germline ends. CDR1 is SEHNR, CDR2 FQNEAQ, per germline (reference sequence). This CDR3 reads CASSLRDGYTF. The CDR3 DNA reads as TGTGCCAGCAGCTTAAGAGATGGCTACACCTTC.

The chain carries TRBV5-1 and TRBJ1-1; D is unresolved. Germline CDR1 is SGHRS and CDR2 is YFSETQ. This CDR3 contains 14 residues. The V and J ends lost 6 bases and 2 bases respectively, with 14 bases between them. The chain's CDR3 is CASKGLAGNTEAFF. CDR3 in DNA: TGCGCCAGCAAAGGGTTGGCGGGCAACACTGAAGCTTTCTTT. Using reference TRBV5-1 and TRBJ1-1 for the parts outside the CDR3, the full variable domain is KAGVTQTPRYLIKTRGQQVTLSCSPISGHRSVSWYQQTPGQGLQFLFEYFSETQRNKGNFPGRFSGRQFSNSRSEMNVSTLELGDSALYLCASKGLAGNTEAFFGQGTRLTVV.

This chain uses TRBV4-1 with TRBJ2-7, with D possibly being TRBD2 (6 bases). CDR1 MGHRA and CDR2 YSYEKL come from the germline V gene. The CDR3 runs to 14 residues. Trimming cost V 0 bases and J 4 bases, with 10 bases left between them. The DNA for the CDR3 is TGCGCCAGCAGCCAAGATGTAGGGAGGTACGAGCAGTACTTC. Amino acids: CASSQDVGRYEQYF.

The chain carries TRBV4-2 and TRBJ2-1, with TRBD2 matching 15 bases. Germline values: CDR1 LGHNA, CDR2 YNFKEQ. The CDR3 loop spans 17 amino acids. V lost 4 bases to trimming and J lost 6 bases; unmatched junction nucleotides: 7. The DNA for the CDR3 is TGTGCCAGCAGCCGAGGACTAGCGGGAGGGCCTGGCAATGAGCAGTTCTTC. Its translation: CASSRGLAGGPGNEQFF.

The J gene is TRBJ2-2, the V gene TRBV7-9, with TRBD2 identical over 11 bases. Germline assignment: CDR1 SEHNR and CDR2 FQNEAQ (reference sequence). CDR3 length: 18 amino acids. V lost 5 bases to trimming and J lost 1 base; unmatched junction nucleotides: 9. This CDR3 is CASSQGGLAGGNTGELFF. DNA for the CDR3: TGTGCCAGCAGCCAAGGAGGGCTAGCGGGGGGGAACACCGGGGAGCTGTTTTTT.